In its sample, the clone carrying this T cell receptor (beta chain) was seen once. What it binds is unknown. The data stem from a study of cytomegalovirus exposure and HLA in healthy donors. Study-wide results and caveats: Reports described diagnosis of cytomegalovirus status by the classifier as highly specific and sensitive.

Germline CDR1 reads SGHVS; CDR2 reads FQNEAQ. The CDR3 loop spans 15 amino acids. With 5 bases removed from V and 3 bases from J, the gap between germline ends came to 16 bases. Vbeta (60) and Jbeta (13) primers were used in the PCR. In the authors' methods: Later, 80 million or so unique TCR beta chains were counted in an analysis, and roughly 11 million of them were shared. Sequenced by immunoSEQ multiplex PCR; TCRdb stores in-frame clones only, minus some. V and J calls plus clone size are reproduced from that table; the DNA served to infer D and trimming. Among fewer than 70,000 clones listed, just over 65% were seen once.

The receptor was derived from a woman in her thirties in good health and CMV-seronegative. Specimen: PBMCs. The rearrangement joins TRBV7-8 to TRBJ1-1; tentative D call: TRBD1 (5 bases). This CDR3 reads CASSPNTGAYTEAFF. Here the CDR3 DNA reads TGTGCCAGCAGCCCCAATACAGGAGCGTACACTGAAGCTTTCTTT.